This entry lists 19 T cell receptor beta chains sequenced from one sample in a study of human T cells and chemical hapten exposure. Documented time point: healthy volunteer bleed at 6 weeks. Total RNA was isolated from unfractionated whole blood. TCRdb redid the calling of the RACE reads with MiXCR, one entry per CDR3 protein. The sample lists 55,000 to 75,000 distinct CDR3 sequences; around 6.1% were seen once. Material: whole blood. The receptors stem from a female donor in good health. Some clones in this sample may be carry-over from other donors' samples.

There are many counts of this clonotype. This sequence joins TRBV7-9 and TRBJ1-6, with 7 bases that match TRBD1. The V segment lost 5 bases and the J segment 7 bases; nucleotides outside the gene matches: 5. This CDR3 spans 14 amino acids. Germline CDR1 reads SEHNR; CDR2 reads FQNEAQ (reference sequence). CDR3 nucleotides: TGTGCCAGCAGCGGGGGACAGTCGAATTCACCCCTCCACTTT. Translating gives CASSGGQSNSPLHF.

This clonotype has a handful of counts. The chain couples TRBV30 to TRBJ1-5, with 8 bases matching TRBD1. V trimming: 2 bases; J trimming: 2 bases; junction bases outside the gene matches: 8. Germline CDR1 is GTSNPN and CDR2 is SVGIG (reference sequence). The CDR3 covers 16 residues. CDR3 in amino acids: CAWSSGQGVGNQPQHF. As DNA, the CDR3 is TGTGCCTGGAGTTCCGGACAGGGAGTGGGCAATCAGCCCCAGCATTTT.

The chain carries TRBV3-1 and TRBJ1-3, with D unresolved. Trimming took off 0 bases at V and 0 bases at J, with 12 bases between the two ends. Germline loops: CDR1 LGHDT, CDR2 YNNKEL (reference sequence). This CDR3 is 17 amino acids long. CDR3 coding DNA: TGTGCCAGCAGCCAAGAGTCCGAACTTCACTCTGGAAACACCATATATTTT. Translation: CASSQESELHSGNTIYF.

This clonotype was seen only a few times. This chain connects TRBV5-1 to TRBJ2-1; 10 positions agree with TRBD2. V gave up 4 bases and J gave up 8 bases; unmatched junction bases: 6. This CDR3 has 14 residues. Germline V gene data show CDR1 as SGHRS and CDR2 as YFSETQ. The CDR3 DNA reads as TGCGCCAGCAGCCATACTAGCGGGAACGATGAGCAGTTCTTC. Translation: CASSHTSGNDEQFF.

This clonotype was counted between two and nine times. The CDR3 loop is CASSFGRDEQFF. The CDR3 DNA reads TGCGCCAGCAGCTTCGGTCGGGATGAGCAGTTCTTC. The chain uses TRBV5-1 and TRBJ2-1, with unresolved D. This CDR3 region has 12 residues. Looked up from germline, CDR1 is SGHRS and CDR2 is YFSETQ. Deletions cut 2 bases from V and 8 bases from J, with 8 bases between.

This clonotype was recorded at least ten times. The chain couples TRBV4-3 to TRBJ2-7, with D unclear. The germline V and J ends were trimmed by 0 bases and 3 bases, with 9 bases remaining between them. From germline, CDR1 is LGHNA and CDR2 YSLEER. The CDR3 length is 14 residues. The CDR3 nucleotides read TGCGCCAGCAGCCAAGAATTCAGCTTCTACGAGCAGTACTTC. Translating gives CASSQEFSFYEQYF.

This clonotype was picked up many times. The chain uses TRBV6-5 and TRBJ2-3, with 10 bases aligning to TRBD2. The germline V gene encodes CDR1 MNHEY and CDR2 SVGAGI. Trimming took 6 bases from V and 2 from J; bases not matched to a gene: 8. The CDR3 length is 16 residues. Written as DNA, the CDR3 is TGTGCCAGCAGCCCCCGGACTAGCGGACTCACAGATACGCAGTATTTT. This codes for CASSPRTSGLTDTQYF.

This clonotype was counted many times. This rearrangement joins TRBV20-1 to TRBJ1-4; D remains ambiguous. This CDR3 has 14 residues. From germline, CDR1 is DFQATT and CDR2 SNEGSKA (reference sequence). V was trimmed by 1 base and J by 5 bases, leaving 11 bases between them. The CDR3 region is CSARVGGRNEKLFF. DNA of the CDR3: TGCAGTGCTAGAGTGGGAGGGCGGAATGAAAAACTGTTTTTT.

CDR3 residues: CASSYGLKNIQYF. CDR3 in DNA: TGTGCCAGCAGTTACGGCCTCAAAAACATTCAGTACTTC. The V call is TRBV6-5, the J call TRBJ2-4; D is undetermined. The CDR3 extends over 13 amino acids. The germline V gene encodes CDR1 MNHEY and CDR2 SVGAGI. Deletions cut 2 bases from V and 3 bases from J, with 5 bases between.

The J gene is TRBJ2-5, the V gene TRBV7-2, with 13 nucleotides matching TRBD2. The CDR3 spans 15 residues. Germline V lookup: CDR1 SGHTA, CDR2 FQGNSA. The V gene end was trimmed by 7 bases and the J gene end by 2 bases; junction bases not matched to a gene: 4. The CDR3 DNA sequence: TGTGCCAGCAAAATGGGACTAGCGGGGCAAGAGACCCAGTACTTC. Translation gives CASKMGLAGQETQYF. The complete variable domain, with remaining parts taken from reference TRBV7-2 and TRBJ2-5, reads GAGVSQSPSNKVTEKGKDVELRCDPISGHTALYWYRQSLGQGLEFLIYFQGNSAPDKSGLPSDRFSAERTGGSVSTLTIQRTQQEDSAVYLCASKMGLAGQETQYFGPGTRLLVL.

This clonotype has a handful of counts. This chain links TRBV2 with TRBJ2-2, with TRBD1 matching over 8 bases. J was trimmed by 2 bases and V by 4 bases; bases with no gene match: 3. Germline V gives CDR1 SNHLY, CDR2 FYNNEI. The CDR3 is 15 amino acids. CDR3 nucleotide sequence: TGTGCCAGCAGTGGGACAGGGCGTAACACCGGGGAGCTGTTTTTT. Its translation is CASSGTGRNTGELFF.

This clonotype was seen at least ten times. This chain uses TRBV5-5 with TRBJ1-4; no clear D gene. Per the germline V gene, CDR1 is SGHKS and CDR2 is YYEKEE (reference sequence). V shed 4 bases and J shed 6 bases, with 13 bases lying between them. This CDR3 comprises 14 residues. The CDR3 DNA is TGTGCCAGCAGCGTCTCGGTTCGGGATGAAAAACTGTTTTTT. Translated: CASSVSVRDEKLFF.

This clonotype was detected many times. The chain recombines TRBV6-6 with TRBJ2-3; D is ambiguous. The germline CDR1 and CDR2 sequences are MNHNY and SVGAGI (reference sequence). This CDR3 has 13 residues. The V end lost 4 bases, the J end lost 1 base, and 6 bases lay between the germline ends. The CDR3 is CASSSVGTDTQYF. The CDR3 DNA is TGTGCCAGCAGTTCTGTCGGCACAGATACGCAGTATTTT.

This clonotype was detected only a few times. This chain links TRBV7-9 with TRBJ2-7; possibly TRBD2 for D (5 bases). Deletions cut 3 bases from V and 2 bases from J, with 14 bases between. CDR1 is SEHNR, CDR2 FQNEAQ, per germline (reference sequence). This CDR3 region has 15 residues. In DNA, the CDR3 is TGTGCCAGCAGCTTCCAGGAGGAGGTGACCTACGAGCAGTACTTC. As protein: CASSFQEEVTYEQYF.

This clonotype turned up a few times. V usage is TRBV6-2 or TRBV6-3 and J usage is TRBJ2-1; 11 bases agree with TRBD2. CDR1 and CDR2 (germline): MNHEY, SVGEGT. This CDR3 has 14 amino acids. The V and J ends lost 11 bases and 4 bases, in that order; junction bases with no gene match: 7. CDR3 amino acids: CAGILAGDYNEQFF. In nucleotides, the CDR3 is TGTGCCGGCATACTAGCGGGAGATTACAATGAGCAGTTCTTC.

CDR3 bases: TGTGCCAGCAGTGAAACTAGCGGGACCTACGAGCAGTACTTC. Residues: CASSETSGTYEQYF. The rearrangement links TRBV6-1 to TRBJ2-7; 10 positions agree with TRBD2. Germline V gene lookup returns CDR1 MNHNS and CDR2 SASEGT. The CDR3 runs 14 residues. With V trimmed by 2 bases and J by 2 bases, 0 bases remained unmatched.

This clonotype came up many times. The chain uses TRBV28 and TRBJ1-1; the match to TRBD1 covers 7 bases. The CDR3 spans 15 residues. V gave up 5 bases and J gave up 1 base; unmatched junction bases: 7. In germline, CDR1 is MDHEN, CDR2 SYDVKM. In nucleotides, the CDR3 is TGTGCCAGCAGTCCCCTGACAGGGAGGAACACTGAAGCTTTCTTT. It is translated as CASSPLTGRNTEAFF.

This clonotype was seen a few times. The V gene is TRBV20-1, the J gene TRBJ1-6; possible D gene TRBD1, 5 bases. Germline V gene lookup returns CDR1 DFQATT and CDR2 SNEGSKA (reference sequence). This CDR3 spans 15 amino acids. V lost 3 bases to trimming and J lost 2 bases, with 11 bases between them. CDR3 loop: CSASSGKAYNSPLHF. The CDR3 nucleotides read TGCAGTGCTAGTTCAGGGAAGGCCTATAATTCACCCCTCCACTTT.

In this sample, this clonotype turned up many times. CDR3 DNA: TGTGCCAGCAGTTACGGGCCTAGCGGGGTCCAAGAGACCCAGTACTTC. Amino acid sequence: CASSYGPSGVQETQYF. The rearrangement uses TRBV6-6 and TRBJ2-5; 9 bases agree with TRBD2. This CDR3 comprises 16 residues. With 2 bases clipped from V and 1 base from J, the junction kept 5 bases outside the gene matches. Germline-derived CDR1 and CDR2 are MNHNY and SVGAGI (reference sequence).